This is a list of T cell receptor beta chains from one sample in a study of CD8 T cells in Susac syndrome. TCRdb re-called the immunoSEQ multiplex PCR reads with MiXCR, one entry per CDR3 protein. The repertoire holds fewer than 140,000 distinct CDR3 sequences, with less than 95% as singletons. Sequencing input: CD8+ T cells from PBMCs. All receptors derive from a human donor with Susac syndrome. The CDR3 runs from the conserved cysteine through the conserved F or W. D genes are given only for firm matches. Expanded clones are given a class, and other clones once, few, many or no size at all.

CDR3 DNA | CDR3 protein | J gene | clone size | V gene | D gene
TGTGCCAGCAGCCGGACCGGGACTGAAGCTTTCTTT | CASSRTGTEAFF | TRBJ1-1 | . | TRBV9 | .
TGCGCCAGCAGCCAAGACAACGGGGTACCGAACACCGGGGAGCTGTTTTTT | CASSQDNGVPNTGELFF | TRBJ2-2 | . | TRBV4-1 | .
TGTGCCAGCAGCTTAGGTGGCTCTTTCAGAGAGCAGTACTTC | CASSLGGSFREQYF | TRBJ2-7 | . | TRBV13 | .
TGTGCCAGCAGCCATGGCACCGGGGAGCTGTTTTTT | CASSHGTGELFF | TRBJ2-2 | . | TRBV5-4 | .
TGCAGTGCTAGCAGGCTACCCCAAGAGACCCAGTACTTC | CSASRLPQETQYF | TRBJ2-5 | . | TRBV20-1 | .
TGTGCCAGCAGCACAGACACCTACAATGAGCAGTTCTTC | CASSTDTYNEQFF | TRBJ2-1 | once | TRBV12-3/TRBV12-4 | .
TGTGCCAGTAGTATTGGGGAGGGGGCGGTAAACACTGAAGCTTTCTTT | CASSIGEGAVNTEAFF | TRBJ1-1 | . | TRBV19 | TRBD1
TGTGCCAGCAGCGTAGAGGGGGTTGGCGAGCAGTACTTC | CASSVEGVGEQYF | TRBJ2-7 | . | TRBV9 | .
TGTGCCAGCAGCTTAGGTGAGAAAACCTACGAGCAGTACTTC | CASSLGEKTYEQYF | TRBJ2-7 | . | TRBV7-9 | .
TGTGCCAGCAGACCCGACAGGGGGCAGGAAGCTTTCTTT | CASRPDRGQEAFF | TRBJ1-1 | . | TRBV21-1 | .
TGTGCCAGCAGCTTAGCGCCCTCGGGGACTGGGGCCAACGTCCTGACTTTC | CASSLAPSGTGANVLTF | TRBJ2-6 | once | TRBV7-6 | .
TGTGCCAGCAGCACTACAGGGGGCGGCACCGGGGAGCTGTTTTTT | CASSTTGGGTGELFF | TRBJ2-2 | . | TRBV7-3 | TRBD1
TGCAGCGTTGATGGCGGAGACTCCTACAATGAGCAGTTCTTC | CSVDGGDSYNEQFF | TRBJ2-1 | . | TRBV29-1 | .
TGTGCCAGCAGGGAAATCGGGACAGAAGAGACCCAGTACTTC | CASREIGTEETQYF | TRBJ2-5 | . | TRBV2 | TRBD1
TGTGCCGGCAGCCTCTCCACCTACGAGCAGTACTTC | CAGSLSTYEQYF | TRBJ2-7 | . | TRBV7-9 | .
TGTGCCACCAGCAGAGGGGCCGATAATAGCAATCAGCCCCAGCATTTT | CATSRGADNSNQPQHF | TRBJ1-5 | once | TRBV15 | .
TGTGCCAGCAGTCTGGACGGAACTAACACTGAAGCTTTCTTT | CASSLDGTNTEAFF | TRBJ1-1 | . | TRBV5-4 | .
TGTGCCAGCAGCGAGGGGGCTAGCTCCTACAATGAGCAGTTCTTC | CASSEGASSYNEQFF | TRBJ2-1 | . | TRBV7-6 | TRBD1
TGTGCCAGCAGCCCGTCGGAACAGGTCGGACAGCCCCAGCATTTT | CASSPSEQVGQPQHF | TRBJ1-5 | . | TRBV7-8 | .
TGTGCCAGCAGCTCTACAGGGGGCCGTGAAAAACTGTTTTTT | CASSSTGGREKLFF | TRBJ1-4 | once | TRBV7-8 | TRBD1
TGCGCCAGCAGCCCCGGGACAGGCGTTACCTACGAGCAGTACTTC | CASSPGTGVTYEQYF | TRBJ2-7 | . | TRBV4-3 | TRBD1
TGCGCCAGCAGCCCGTCGCTAGGGGCGAACCAAGCTTTCTTT | CASSPSLGANQAFF | TRBJ1-1 | . | TRBV5-1 | .
TGCAGCGTTGGTTCAGGTCGGAACACTGAAGCTTTCTTT | CSVGSGRNTEAFF | TRBJ1-1 | . | TRBV29-1 | .
TGCAGCGTGGAGCGGGACAGTCCCTACGAGCAGTACTTC | CSVERDSPYEQYF | TRBJ2-7 | . | TRBV29-1 | .
TGTGCCAGTACCGGGACAGGTGGGGAGGAGCAGTACTTC | CASTGTGGEEQYF | TRBJ2-7 | . | TRBV6-1 | TRBD1
TGTGCCAGCAGGGGGGAGGATGAGCAGTTCTTC | CASRGEDEQFF | TRBJ2-1 | . | TRBV7-3 | .
TGTGCCAGTAGCTTAGGGACAGGGGGCTACGAGCAGTACTTC | CASSLGTGGYEQYF | TRBJ2-7 | . | TRBV19 | TRBD1
TGTGCCAGCAGCTCATCGATCAATGAGCAGTTCTTC | CASSSSINEQFF | TRBJ2-1 | few | TRBV11-2 | .
TGTGCCAGCAGCCCTAGCCGACAGCGGTATAGCAATCAGCCCCAGCATTTT | CASSPSRQRYSNQPQHF | TRBJ1-5 | . | TRBV12-3/TRBV12-4 | .
TGCAGTGCTAGAGGGTTGAGGGGGTTGGCAGATACGCAGTATTTT | CSARGLRGLADTQYF | TRBJ2-3 | . | TRBV20-1 | .
TGCAGTGCTAATTATCCCGGGACACACAATGAGCAGTTCTTC | CSANYPGTHNEQFF | TRBJ2-1 | . | TRBV20-1 | .
TGCAGTGCTAGAGAGCCCCCGAAGACTGAAGCTTTCTTT | CSAREPPKTEAFF | TRBJ1-1 | . | TRBV20-1 | .
TGTGCCAGCAGCCACCAGGGCACTGAAGCTTTCTTT | CASSHQGTEAFF | TRBJ1-1 | . | TRBV16 | .
TGTGCCAGCAGTACTCCCCGGACTAGCGGGGGCGGTGGTGAGACCCAGTACTTC | CASSTPRTSGGGGETQYF | TRBJ2-5 | . | TRBV12-3/TRBV12-4 | TRBD2
TGCGCCAGCAGCCCGCCGCCGGACAGTCAATACGAGCAGTACTTC | CASSPPPDSQYEQYF | TRBJ2-7 | . | TRBV5-1 | .
TGTGCCAGCAGCGTAGCTAGCGGGAGTACCGGGGAGCTGTTTTTT | CASSVASGSTGELFF | TRBJ2-2 | . | TRBV9 | TRBD2
TGTGCCAGCAGCCAAGAGACGACAGGGGGCGGTGTGACAGATACGCAGTATTTT | CASSQETTGGGVTDTQYF | TRBJ2-3 | . | TRBV3-1 | TRBD1
TGCGCCAGCAGCCAAGAGTCCAGGTGGGACGAGCAGTACTTC | CASSQESRWDEQYF | TRBJ2-7 | once | TRBV4-1 | .
TGCAGCGTTGAAGGGGGCAGTTGGAACACTGAAGCTTTCTTT | CSVEGGSWNTEAFF | TRBJ1-1 | . | TRBV29-1 | .
TGTGCCAGCAGCCTCTGGACAGTATCCACCGGGGAGCTGTTTTTT | CASSLWTVSTGELFF | TRBJ2-2 | . | TRBV6-2/TRBV6-3 | .
TGTGCCAGCAGTTACTCGATCGGCATAGGGCGAGAGACCCAGTACTTC | CASSYSIGIGRETQYF | TRBJ2-5 | . | TRBV6-2/TRBV6-3 | .
TGTGCCACCTCGACAGAGTACGAGCAGTACTTC | CATSTEYEQYF | TRBJ2-7 | . | TRBV25-1 | .
TGCAGTGCCTCCTCGGGCAAACCCACTGAAGCTTTCTTT | CSASSGKPTEAFF | TRBJ1-1 | . | TRBV20-1 | .
TGTGCCAGCAGCCCTGCGAGGGGCTTGGAGACCCAGTACTTC | CASSPARGLETQYF | TRBJ2-5 | . | TRBV9 | .
TGTGCCAGCAGCGTAGCGGGGGAGAGCACCGGGGAGCTGTTTTTT | CASSVAGESTGELFF | TRBJ2-2 | once | TRBV6-6 | TRBD2
TGTGCCAGAGATTGGGACGGACGCAATGAGCAGTTCTTC | CARDWDGRNEQFF | TRBJ2-1 | . | TRBV2 | .
TGTGCCAGCAGCTCCGGGGCAGGGGGCCAGAACACTGAAGCTTTCTTT | CASSSGAGGQNTEAFF | TRBJ1-1 | . | TRBV13 | TRBD1
TGTGCCAGCAGCTTAACTAGCGGGGCCTACAATGAGCAGTTCTTC | CASSLTSGAYNEQFF | TRBJ2-1 | . | TRBV7-2 | TRBD2
TGTGCCAGCAGCTTAGACGGTCAGGGAAGTCGCACCGGGGAGCTGTTTTTT | CASSLDGQGSRTGELFF | TRBJ2-2 | . | TRBV7-7 | .
TGTGCCAGCAGCTTGAGGATGGGACTAGCGAATGAGCAGTTCTTC | CASSLRMGLANEQFF | TRBJ2-1 | . | TRBV5-4 | TRBD2
TGTGCCAGCAGCTTCATAGAAGAGCAGTACTTC | CASSFIEEQYF | TRBJ2-7 | . | TRBV7-9 | .